This T cell receptor (beta chain) was identified in a study of shared clonotypes between healthy human individuals. On the study more broadly: Three plates were used per donor for CD4 naive, three for CD4 memory, two for CD8 naive and one for CD8 memory.

Original processing notes: ImmunoSEQ yielded junction-only sequences lacking quality scores, so filtering differed. The assay was immunoSEQ multiplex PCR, and TCRdb's table has in-frame clones only and misses some. V, J and clone size derive from that table, while D and trimming were established from the DNA sequence. Of some 2,400,000 clones in the sample, 90% to 97% were seen once. This CDR3 region has 13 residues. Trimming took off 7 bases at V and 5 bases at J, with 11 bases between the two ends. The germline V gene has CDR1 ENHRY and CDR2 SYGVKD. The V call is TRBV10-3, the J call TRBJ2-2; D gene ambiguous. The sequence derives from a man in his late teens or twenties in good health. The sample taken for sequencing was naive CD4+ T cells sorted from blood. Described subset: CD45RA+ positively selected. DNA for the CDR3: TGTGCCATCATCGGGTACCCTACCGGGGAGCTGTTTTTT. Translation gives CAIIGYPTGELFF.